The clone carrying this T cell receptor beta chain occurred once. The target antigen is unknown. The record originates from a study of vaccination effects on CD4 cells after COVID-19. Measured with immunoSEQ multiplex PCR; TCRdb has only the in-frame clones, and not every one. Here the sample spans approximately 25,000 clones, 69% being singletons. ViraFEST used viral peptide pools to expand antigen-specific CD4+ T cells before sequencing. An approximately 10-day culture period preceded the isolation of CD4+ T cells. As their vaccination, participants received two doses of either BNT162b2 or mRNA-1273. Negative nucleocapsid antibody tests before and after vaccination confirmed no previous SARS-CoV-2 infection. Cultivation was performed at a few million PBMC per well with approximately 10 IU/ml IL-2 and 9.5 to 10 ug/ml peptides added. The CDR3 has 14 residues. With V trimmed by 6 bases and J by 9 bases, 7 bases remained unmatched. The germline gives CDR1 MNHEY, CDR2 SVGAGI.

This material consisted of CD4+ T cells from PBMCs cultured with SARS-CoV-2 spike peptides, taken after COVID-19 vaccination. V and J are TRBV6-5 and TRBJ1-3, with 11 bases lining up with TRBD1. This receptor was obtained from a human donor who received a COVID-19 vaccine. The CDR3 DNA sequence: TGTGCCAGCAGACCGGGACAGGGGGGTAGCACCATATATTTT. It translates to CASRPGQGGSTIYF.